A single T cell receptor beta chain is shown here with its context. The antigen is not known. Germline values: CDR1 MNHNS, CDR2 SASEGT. V lost 1 base, J lost 11 bases, and 17 bases lay in between. This CDR3 is 14 amino acids long. The sample is drawn from a study of shared clonotypes between healthy human individuals. Across the study: Three plates were used per donor for CD4 naive, three for CD4 memory, two for CD8 naive and one for CD8 memory. Study conclusions and caveats: Memory subsets generally showed lower estimated richness than naive subsets.

Data came from immunoSEQ multiplex PCR; TCRdb stores just in-frame clones and leaves some out. The sample lists under 2.5 million clones, 85% to 95% occurring once. The sequence was obtained from a young man in good health. Some clones in this sample may be carry-over from other donors' samples. The J gene is TRBJ1-1, the V gene TRBV6-1, with no clear D. The source material was naive CD4+ T cells from PBMCs. Subset defined: CD45RA+ positively selected. CDR3 protein: CASSEDRGIRRAFF. The CDR3 DNA reads TGTGCCAGCAGTGAAGACAGAGGGATCAGAAGGGCTTTCTTT.